The 3 T cell receptor beta chains in this list originate from one sample, sequenced in a study of T cell repertoires in ileal Crohn's disease. TCRdb's table, derived via immunoSEQ multiplex PCR, lists solely in-frame clones and lacks some. The repertoire consists of fewer than 20,000 clones, with roughly 88% occurring once and the leading ten covering about 6%. Sequences were obtained from ileal tissue. All receptors derive from an adult with Crohn's disease.

Only a few counts were recorded for this clone. This CDR3 is CASSPSGSSLGNEQFF. The CDR3 nucleotides are TGCGCCAGCAGCCCTAGCGGGAGTTCACTGGGGAATGAGCAGTTCTTC. The rearrangement uses TRBV5-1 and TRBJ2-1; TRBD2 matches 10 bases. The CDR3 covers 16 residues. V shed 4 bases, J shed 7 bases, and the junction held 11 bases outside the gene matches. The germline gives CDR1 SGHRS, CDR2 YFSETQ.

This sequence joins TRBV27 and TRBJ2-1; TRBD2 aligns across 13 bases. The germline gives CDR1 MNHEY, CDR2 SMNVEV (reference sequence). The CDR3 runs to 14 residues. The junction had 5 bases not matched to a gene; V was cut back by 9 bases and J by 6 bases. CDR3 sequence (DNA): TGTGCCAGTTCTGGACTAGCGGGAGTCAATGAGCAGTTCTTC. Encoded protein: CASSGLAGVNEQFF.

The gene calls are TRBV30 and TRBJ1-2; D is perhaps TRBD1 (6 bases). The CDR3 contains 13 residues. V lost 4 bases and J 2 bases, leaving 11 bases between the germline ends. The germline V gene has CDR1 GTSNPN and CDR2 SVGIG (reference sequence). CDR3 in DNA: TGTGCCTGGACCCCCAGGGGAAACTATGGCTACACCTTC. Amino acid sequence: CAWTPRGNYGYTF. Using reference TRBV30 and TRBJ1-2 for the parts outside the CDR3, the full variable domain is SQTIHQWPATLVQPVGSPLSLECTVEGTSNPNLYWYRQAAGRGLQLLFYSVGIGQISSEVPQNLSASRPQDRQFILSSKKLLLSDSGFYLCAWTPRGNYGYTFGSGTRLTVV.